This T cell receptor beta chain was captured by sequencing in a study of chemoradiotherapy in HPV16-positive cancers. Study results and caveats: In HPV16-positive patients, HPV-responsive T-cell expansion tracked better recurrence-free survival. The functional HPV-specific definition rests on just a couple of HPV16-positive patients.

A few counts support this clone. Its antigen remains unknown. Some clones are missing from TCRdb's copy, which holds only in-frame ones; the method was immunoSEQ multiplex PCR. The table records around 5,800 clones, about 85% of them present only once. The CDR3 has 12 residues. In germline, CDR1 is ENHRY, CDR2 SYGVKD. V was clipped by 2 bases and J by 7 bases, with 5 bases between them. Sequences were derived from tumor tissue, sampled from a patient who underwent chemoradiotherapy. The clonotype originates from a human donor with HPV-associated anogenital cancer. The gene calls are TRBV10-3 and TRBJ2-2; D uncertain. Written as DNA, the CDR3 is TGTGCCATCAGTGAGATAGGCGGGGAGCTGTTTTTT. As protein: CAISEIGGELFF.